The 24 T cell receptor beta chains below all came from one sample that was sequenced in a study of T cell responses to AZD1222 COVID-19 vaccine (dated by TCRdb to the early 2020s). What this sample's time point label stands for: about 28 days (+/-7) after the second vaccine dose. The meaning of the sample's treatment or condition label: meningococcal conjugate vaccine given as trial control. The library was produced with the immunoSEQ multiplex PCR assay. Here the immuneACCESS table is served through TCRdb, limited to in-frame sequences with V and J called. Missing clones are a known gap in these copies; in checked studies unresolved V genes cover under half, and the rest lacks a known reason. The sample contains about 39,000 clones, over 75% of them found a single time. The ten most abundant clones make up 26% of the sample. The sequencing here drew on peripheral blood, taken 28 days after the second dose of the MenACWY control vaccine. Every receptor here comes from an adult who received the MenACWY meningococcal vaccine as a control.

The chain combines TRBV5-6 with TRBJ2-7; 8 nucleotides agree with TRBD1. The trim removed 4 bases at V and 6 bases at J, leaving 6 bases unmatched. CDR1 and CDR2 from the germline V gene are SGHDT and YYEEEE. The CDR3 covers 13 residues. The CDR3 DNA sequence: TGTGCCAGCAGCCGAGACAGGGGTTCCGAGCAGTACTTC. Encoded protein: CASSRDRGSEQYF.

In this sample, this clone turned up once. The chain carries TRBV19 and TRBJ1-2, with D hard to call. Germline V CDR1 and CDR2: LNHDA, SQIVND (reference sequence). V was clipped by 5 bases and J by 7 bases, with 14 bases between them. The CDR3 consists of 13 residues. CDR3 in amino acids: CASSLDLRFGYTF. CDR3 nucleotide sequence: TGTGCCAGTAGTCTGGACCTACGATTTGGCTACACCTTC.

This chain connects TRBV28 to TRBJ1-3; D is perhaps TRBD1 (6 bases). Trimming removed 6 bases from V and 0 bases from J, with 21 bases in between. CDR3 length: 18 amino acids. The V gene's germline CDR1 is MDHEN and CDR2 SYDVKM. CDR3 DNA: TGTGCCAGCAGCCGCCCCGGGGGGCAGGAGATCTCTGGAAACACCATATATTTT. Protein product: CASSRPGGQEISGNTIYF.

The CDR3 protein is CASSLRTTNTEAFF. The CDR3 DNA follows: TGTGCCAGCAGTCTAAGGACAACAAACACTGAAGCTTTCTTT. The chain links TRBV28 to TRBJ1-1; maybe TRBD1 (5 bases). This CDR3 is built from 14 residues. V was trimmed by 5 bases and J by 2 bases, leaving 12 bases between them. In germline, CDR1 is MDHEN, CDR2 SYDVKM.

The chain is built from TRBV12-5 and TRBJ2-1, with 14 bases matching TRBD2. The germline V gene encodes CDR1 LGHNT and CDR2 FRNRAP. This CDR3 comprises 17 residues. The V gene end was trimmed by 1 base and the J gene end by 6 bases; junction bases not matched to a gene: 5. CDR3: CASGLETSGRVFNEQFF. For the CDR3, the DNA is TGTGCTAGTGGTTTGGAGACTAGCGGGAGGGTGTTCAATGAGCAGTTCTTC.

The CDR3 DNA reads TGTGCCAGCAGCAGCCGGGACAGGGGGCTCTATGGCTACACCTTC. Translation gives CASSSRDRGLYGYTF. J is TRBJ1-2 and V is TRBV28, with 12 bases matching TRBD1. The CDR3 runs to 15 residues. Germline CDR1 reads MDHEN; CDR2 reads SYDVKM. The J segment lost 4 bases and the V segment lost 6 bases, leaving 6 bases of the junction unmatched.

Only a few counts were recorded for this clone. The chain carries TRBV7-2 and TRBJ2-2; D is ambiguous. The V end lost 3 bases, the J end lost 3 bases, and 11 bases lay between the germline ends. The CDR3 spans 15 residues. The germline gives CDR1 SGHTA, CDR2 FQGNSA. The CDR3 region is CASSFKGRDTGELFF. Here the CDR3 DNA reads TGTGCCAGCAGCTTCAAGGGCCGGGACACCGGGGAGCTGTTTTTT.

The rearrangement joins TRBV2 to TRBJ1-6; D is unresolved. V lost 5 bases and J lost 4, with 9 bases in between. The germline V gene has CDR1 SNHLY and CDR2 FYNNEI. The CDR3 extends over 14 amino acids. The CDR3 DNA reads as TGTGCCAGCAGTAGCAGAGAATATAATTCACCCCTCCACTTT. Protein: CASSSREYNSPLHF. Looking up the rest from reference TRBV2 and TRBJ1-6 gives the full variable domain: EPEVTQTPSHQVTQMGQEVILRCVPISNHLYFYWYRQILGQKVEFLVSFYNNEISEKSEIFDDQFSVERPDGSNFTLKIRSTKLEDSAMYFCASSSREYNSPLHFGNGTRLTVT.

This clone is medium-sized within its sample. The chain links TRBV6-1 to TRBJ2-5; tentatively, D is TRBD1 (6 bases). Germline-derived CDR1 and CDR2 are MNHNS and SASEGT. Trimming removed 3 bases at V and 5 bases at J, with 16 bases between. The CDR3 length is 15 residues. The CDR3 coding sequence is TGTGCCAGCAGTGACCGCACAAACAGGGAGGAGACCCAGTACTTC. It translates to CASSDRTNREETQYF.

The chain joins TRBV6-4 to TRBJ2-1; 7 positions agree with TRBD2. V dropped 4 bases and J dropped 4; count of bases not matched to a gene: 7. Germline values: CDR1 MRHNA, CDR2 SNTAGT. This CDR3 spans 15 amino acids. The CDR3 loop is CASSVGAGEYNEQFF. In DNA form, the CDR3 reads TGTGCCAGCAGTGTAGGGGCGGGGGAATACAATGAGCAGTTCTTC.

The chain has TRBV29-1 and TRBJ2-7; no clear D gene. The V gene lost 2 bases and the J gene lost 6 bases, with 11 bases spanning the gap. Germline V gene data show CDR1 as SQVTM and CDR2 as ANQGSEA. The CDR3 has 12 amino acids. In DNA form, the CDR3 reads TGCAGCGTTGAAAGGGTTGTGGGCGAGCAGTACTTC. This translates into CSVERVVGEQYF.

As DNA, the CDR3 is TGCGCCAGCAGCTTGGACAGGGGGACCTACGAGCAGTACTTC. It is translated as CASSLDRGTYEQYF. The rearrangement joins TRBV5-1 to TRBJ2-7, with 8 positions matching TRBD1. After removal of 0 bases from V and 2 bases from J, the junction contained 1 base not matched to a gene. The CDR3 is made up of 14 amino acids. Germline V CDR1 and CDR2: SGHRS, YFSETQ.

This clone was observed a few times. The rearrangement links TRBV24-1 to TRBJ1-2, with 7 bases identical to TRBD1. Germline CDR1 KGHDR, CDR2 SFDVKD. This CDR3 has 14 amino acids. Trimming removed 4 bases from V and 9 bases from J; junction bases left unmatched: 10. The CDR3 protein is CATSDPTGRPSYTF. The CDR3 DNA reads TGTGCCACCAGTGACCCGACAGGGAGGCCTAGCTACACCTTC.

The chain combines TRBV19 with TRBJ1-1; unclear D gene. Deletions cut 5 bases from V and 0 bases from J, with 13 bases between. The length of the CDR3 is 15 residues. Per the germline V gene, CDR1 is LNHDA and CDR2 is SQIVND (reference sequence). The CDR3 DNA reads as TGTGCCAGTAGTTGGAACGCAGGAATGAACACTGAAGCTTTCTTT. It yields the protein CASSWNAGMNTEAFF.

This clone showed up just a few times. The rearrangement joins TRBV6-5 to TRBJ1-4; tentative D call: TRBD1 (6 bases). V was clipped by 11 bases and J by 7 bases, with 14 bases between them. The CDR3 runs to 12 residues. Germline lookup yields CDR1 MNHEY and CDR2 SVGAGI. CDR3 residues: CAAGRGSEKLFF. The CDR3 DNA follows: TGTGCCGCCGGCAGGGGAAGTGAAAAACTGTTTTTT.

V is TRBV28 and J is TRBJ1-3; D not certain. V dropped 3 bases and J dropped 4 bases, with 7 bases sitting between them. The CDR3 contains 13 residues. CDR1 and CDR2 from the germline V gene are MDHEN and SYDVKM. For the CDR3, the DNA is TGTGCCAGCAGTTTCGGGTCGGGAAACACCATATATTTT. It translates to CASSFGSGNTIYF.

The rearrangement joins TRBV4-1 to TRBJ2-1, with 8 bases lining up with TRBD1. The J segment lost 4 bases and the V segment lost 0 bases, leaving 2 bases of the junction unmatched. The CDR3 is made up of 15 amino acids. Germline CDR1 MGHRA, CDR2 YSYEKL. CDR3 sequence reads: CASSQDRTGYNEQFF. The CDR3 nucleotides read TGCGCCAGCAGCCAAGATCGGACAGGGTACAATGAGCAGTTCTTC.

The rearrangement uses TRBV5-1 and TRBJ1-2; D is unresolved. CDR1 SGHRS and CDR2 YFSETQ come from the germline V gene. The CDR3 runs 14 residues. Trimming took 0 bases from V and 2 from J, leaving 8 bases between them. This chain's CDR3 is CASSLEDANYGYTF. CDR3 coding DNA: TGCGCCAGCAGCTTGGAAGATGCGAACTATGGCTACACCTTC.

The CDR3 nucleotides are TGCAGCGTTCAGGGGGCATATCAGGCCGGGGAGCTGTTTTTT. This sequence encodes CSVQGAYQAGELFF. V and J are TRBV29-1 and TRBJ2-2; TRBD1 matches at 8 bases. Germline CDR1 SQVTM, CDR2 ANQGSEA. The CDR3 length is 14 residues. V was clipped by 5 bases and J by 6 bases; unmatched bases: 8.

This clone was counted once. The chain combines TRBV24-1 with TRBJ1-2, with TRBD1 matching over 12 bases. The trim removed 9 bases at V and 4 bases at J, leaving 14 bases unmatched. Germline CDR1 and CDR2: KGHDR and SFDVKD. CDR3 length equals 17 residues. The CDR3 bases are TGTGCCACCTCAAACCGGGACAGGGGGCGTAGTTTCTATGGCTACACCTTC. Protein: CATSNRDRGRSFYGYTF.

The V call is TRBV28, the J call TRBJ1-5, with D possibly being TRBD1 (6 bases). Germline V lookup: CDR1 MDHEN, CDR2 SYDVKM. Deletions cut 0 bases from V and 4 bases from J, with 13 bases between. The CDR3 spans 16 residues. In DNA form, the CDR3 reads TGTGCCAGCAGTTTATGGGTGGGGGCAGGTAATCAGCCCCAGCATTTT. Amino acid sequence: CASSLWVGAGNQPQHF.

This chain uses TRBV2 with TRBJ1-2; D is uncertain. Looked up from germline, CDR1 is SNHLY and CDR2 is FYNNEI. V lost 2 bases and J 0 bases, leaving 7 bases between the germline ends. The CDR3 is 14 residues long. CDR3: CASSETQPNYGYTF. The CDR3 coding sequence is TGTGCCAGCAGTGAAACCCAACCTAACTATGGCTACACCTTC.

The chain has TRBV4-2 and TRBJ1-3, with D hard to call. V was pared by 1 base and J by 4 bases, with 11 bases between. CDR1 and CDR2 from the germline V gene are LGHNA and YNFKEQ. CDR3 length: 15 residues. As DNA, the CDR3 is TGTGCCAGCAGCCAAGTGGGTGACGGAGGAAACACCATATATTTT. Protein sequence: CASSQVGDGGNTIYF.

The chain recombines TRBV10-1 with TRBJ2-7; no firm D call. Germline V gives CDR1 WNHNN, CDR2 SYGVQD (reference sequence). The CDR3 loop spans 13 amino acids. V gave up 3 bases and J gave up 3 bases, with 9 bases separating them. The CDR3 nucleotides read TGCGCCAGCAGTGATCCAGCTGGCTACGAGCAGTACTTC. It yields the protein CASSDPAGYEQYF.